The clone carrying this TCR beta chain was observed a few times. Its specificity is unknown. The second PCR ran roughly 6 to 11 cycles with a sample-barcoded 5' primer and J-beta primers. Every cDNA was tagged by a template-switch adaptor with 12 random nucleotides. MiXCR was run by TCRdb on the 5' RACE reads, yielding one entry per CDR3 protein. The data contain roughly 2 million distinct CDR3 sequences, about 50% of them singletons. V was clipped by 2 bases and J by 4 bases, with 8 bases between them. CDR1 and CDR2 (germline): LGHNT, FRNRAP. CDR3 length: 13 residues. This specimen belongs to a study of blood T cells in healthy people across ages. Findings of the study overall: The study regarded diversity estimates from one million T cells as underestimates. Aged donors had fewer naive CD4+ cells and lower diversity than long-lived donors.

The chain couples TRBV12-5 to TRBJ2-5; D is unresolved. This TCR was recovered from a woman in her 40s in good health. The material sequenced was blood. This CDR3 is CASGLFAGETQYF. The CDR3 nucleotides are TGTGCTAGTGGTTTGTTTGCAGGAGAGACCCAGTACTTC.